The clone carrying this TCR beta chain was found a few times. The sample belongs to a study of blood T cell repertoires in COVID-19. Study in general: PBMCs, B-cell-depleted T cells, or T cells were the source of the cDNA or gDNA that made up the material.

Original methodology: Estimated nucleated cell counts came from reference gene primer amplification. Sequencing was performed with immunoSEQ multiplex PCR; in TCRdb, only in-frame clones are kept and a portion is missing. That table supplies the V and J calls and clone size; D and trimming were determined from the DNA. The data hold a few hundred thousand clones, with roughly 90% observed a single time. Trimming removed 1 base from V and 8 bases from J; junction bases left unmatched: 5. The CDR3 is made up of 14 amino acids. CDR1 and CDR2 (germline): SNHLY, FYNNEI. Cohort assignment relied on participant-reported clinical history. Symptom resolution, clearance, or two negative PCRs marked donors in Cohort 3 as recovered.

The source material was PBMCs or T cells enriched from blood (not recorded which). The receptor comes from a woman aged 25 to 39 who had recovered from COVID-19. The gene calls are TRBV2 and TRBJ1-2, with 9 positions matching TRBD1. CDR3 loop: CASSEGQGVGGYTF. In DNA form, the CDR3 reads TGTGCCAGCAGTGAAGGACAGGGGGTGGGAGGCTACACCTTC.